This T cell receptor (beta chain) derives from a study of blood T cell repertoires in COVID-19. The method was immunoSEQ multiplex PCR; TCRdb's version includes in-frame clones alone and lacks a portion of them. The sample lists 200,000 or so clones; around four fifths were seen once. The CDR3 extends over 15 amino acids. Germline V lookup: CDR1 MGHRA, CDR2 YSYEKL. The V end lost 5 bases, the J end lost 0 bases, and 11 bases lay between the germline ends. In this sample, this clone turned up once. Material for sequencing was peripheral blood. The gene calls are TRBV4-1 and TRBJ2-1; D is perhaps TRBD2 (5 bases). The receptor was derived from a woman in her 70s with active or convalescent COVID-19. CDR3 protein: CASSSDGSSYNEQFF. CDR3 bases: TGCGCCAGCAGCTCTGATGGGAGCTCCTACAATGAGCAGTTCTTC.